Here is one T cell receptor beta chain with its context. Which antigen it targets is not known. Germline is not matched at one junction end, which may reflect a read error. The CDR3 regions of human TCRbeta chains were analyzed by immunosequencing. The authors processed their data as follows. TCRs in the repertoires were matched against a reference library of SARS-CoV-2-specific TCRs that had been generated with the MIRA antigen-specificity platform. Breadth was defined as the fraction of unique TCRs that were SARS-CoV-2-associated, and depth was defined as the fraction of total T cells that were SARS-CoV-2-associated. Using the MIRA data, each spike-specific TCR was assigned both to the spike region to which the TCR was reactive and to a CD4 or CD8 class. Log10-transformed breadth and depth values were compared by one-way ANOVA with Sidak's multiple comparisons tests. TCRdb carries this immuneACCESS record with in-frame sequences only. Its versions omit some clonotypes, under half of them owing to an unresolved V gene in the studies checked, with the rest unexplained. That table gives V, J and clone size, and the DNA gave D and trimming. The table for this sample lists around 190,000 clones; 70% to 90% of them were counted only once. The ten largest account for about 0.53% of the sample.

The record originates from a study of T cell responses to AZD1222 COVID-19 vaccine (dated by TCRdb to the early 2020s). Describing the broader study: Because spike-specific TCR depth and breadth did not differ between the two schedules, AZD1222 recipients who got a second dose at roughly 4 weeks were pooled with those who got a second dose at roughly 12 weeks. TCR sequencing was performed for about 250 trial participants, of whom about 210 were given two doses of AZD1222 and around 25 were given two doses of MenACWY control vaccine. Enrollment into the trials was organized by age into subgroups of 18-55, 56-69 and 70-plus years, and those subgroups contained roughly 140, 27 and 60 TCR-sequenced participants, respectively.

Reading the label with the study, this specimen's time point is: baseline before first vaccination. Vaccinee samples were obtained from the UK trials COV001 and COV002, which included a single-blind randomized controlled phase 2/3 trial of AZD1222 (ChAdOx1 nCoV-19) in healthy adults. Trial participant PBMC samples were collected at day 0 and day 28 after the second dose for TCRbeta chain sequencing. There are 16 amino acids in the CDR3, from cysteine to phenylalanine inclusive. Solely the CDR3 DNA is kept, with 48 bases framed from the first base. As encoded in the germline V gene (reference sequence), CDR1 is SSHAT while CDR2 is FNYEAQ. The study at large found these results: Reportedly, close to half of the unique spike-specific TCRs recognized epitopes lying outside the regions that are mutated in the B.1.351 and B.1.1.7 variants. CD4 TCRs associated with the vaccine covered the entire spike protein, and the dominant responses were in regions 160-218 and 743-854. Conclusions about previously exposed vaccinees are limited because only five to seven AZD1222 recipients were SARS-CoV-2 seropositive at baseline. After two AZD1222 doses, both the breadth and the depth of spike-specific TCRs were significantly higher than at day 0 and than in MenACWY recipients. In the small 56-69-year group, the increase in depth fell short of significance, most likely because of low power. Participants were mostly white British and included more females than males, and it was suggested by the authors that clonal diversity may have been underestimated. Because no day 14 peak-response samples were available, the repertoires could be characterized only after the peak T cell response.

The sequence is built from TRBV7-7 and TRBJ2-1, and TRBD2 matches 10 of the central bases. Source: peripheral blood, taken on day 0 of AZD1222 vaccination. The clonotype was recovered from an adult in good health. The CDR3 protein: CASSLTVAGGGSEQFF. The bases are TGTGCTAGCAGCCTAACCGTAGCGGGAGGAGGCAGTGAGCAGTTCTTC.